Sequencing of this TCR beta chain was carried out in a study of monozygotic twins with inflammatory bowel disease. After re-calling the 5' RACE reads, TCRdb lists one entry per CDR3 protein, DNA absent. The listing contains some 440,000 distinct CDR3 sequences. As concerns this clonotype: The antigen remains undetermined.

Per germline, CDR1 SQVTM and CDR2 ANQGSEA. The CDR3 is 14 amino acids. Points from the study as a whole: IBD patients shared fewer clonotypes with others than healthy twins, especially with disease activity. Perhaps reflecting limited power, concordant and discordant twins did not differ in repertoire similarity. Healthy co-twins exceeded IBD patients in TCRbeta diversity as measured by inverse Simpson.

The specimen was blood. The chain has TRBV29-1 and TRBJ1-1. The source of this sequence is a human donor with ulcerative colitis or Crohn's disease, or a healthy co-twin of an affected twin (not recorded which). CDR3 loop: CSVEGQRWDTEAFF. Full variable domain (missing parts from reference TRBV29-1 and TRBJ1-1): SAVISQKPSRDICQRGTSLTIQCQVDSQVTMMFWYRQQPGQSLTLIATANQGSEATYESGFVIDKFPISRPNLTFSTLTVSNMSPEDSSIYLCSVEGQRWDTEAFFGQGTRLTVV.